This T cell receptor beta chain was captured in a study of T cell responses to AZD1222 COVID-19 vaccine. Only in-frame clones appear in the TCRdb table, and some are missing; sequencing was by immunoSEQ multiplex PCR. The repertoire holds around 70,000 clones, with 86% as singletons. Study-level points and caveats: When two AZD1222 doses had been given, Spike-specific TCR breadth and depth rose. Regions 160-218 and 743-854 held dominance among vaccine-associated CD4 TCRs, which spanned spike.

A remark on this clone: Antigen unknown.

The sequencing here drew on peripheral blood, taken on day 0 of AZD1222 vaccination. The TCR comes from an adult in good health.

CDR3 sequence: CAWSTSGAGNEQFF. The CDR3 nucleotides are TGTGCCTGGAGTACGTCCGGGGCCGGGAATGAGCAGTTCTTC. This chain connects TRBV30 to TRBJ2-1, with D perhaps matching TRBD1 or TRBD2 (5 bases each). The CDR3 is 14 amino acids. Germline values: CDR1 GTSNPN, CDR2 SVGIG (reference sequence). Trimming shortened V by 2 bases and J by 7 bases, and 15 bases separated the two germline ends.